This T cell receptor (beta chain) was recorded in a study of radiotherapy plus CTLA-4 blockade in lung cancer. Study-wide background: Objective responses were observed in 15% to 20% of patients, and disease control was achieved by about 30%.

Assay: immunoSEQ multiplex PCR; the TCRdb copy retains only in-frame clones and omits some. Of 55,000 to 80,000 clones in the sample, 78% are singletons; the top ten hold about 6.6%. Ipilimumab-mediated CTLA-4 blockade plus focal radiation was given to patients having chemo-refractory metastatic non-small-cell lung cancer. In regard to this clone: Compared with germline, one end of the junction differs, possibly owing to a read error.

CDR1 SGHTA and CDR2 FQGNSA come from the germline V gene. The CDR3 sequence is 12 residues long. Sequences were derived from peripheral blood, sampled from a patient treated with radiotherapy plus ipilimumab. The receptor comes from a human donor with non-small cell lung cancer who had a complete response to radiotherapy plus ipilimumab. This chain uses TRBV7-2 with TRBJ1-3; no clear D gene. CDR3 sequence (DNA): TGTGCCAGCACCTTAGGTGGAAACACCATATATTTT. This encodes CASTLGGNTIYF.